The entry below describes one TCR beta chain. Its antigen is unidentified. The entry originates in a study of neoadjuvant anti-PD-1 for oral cavity cancer. Study summary: Most patients had three to four biweekly doses of 3 mg/kg nivolumab before resection. Non-progressing patients received a fourth nivolumab dose near day 43, then surgery on days 50-56.

The study's findings and limits: Higher pretreatment Treg/Th17 ratios tracked higher pretreatment blood clonality.

Only in-frame clones appear in the TCRdb table, and some are missing; sequencing was by immunoSEQ multiplex PCR. The sample records around 15,000 clones, roughly two thirds being singletons. Germline values: CDR1 SQVTM, CDR2 ANQGSEA. V shed 6 bases and J shed 4 bases, with 16 bases lying between them. There are 15 residues in the CDR3. This clonotype was sampled from a person between 35 and 79 years old with oral cavity squamous cell carcinoma. The sequencing used PBMCs, collected before nivolumab (anti-PD-1) treatment. This rearrangement joins TRBV29-1 to TRBJ2-6; the D gene is possibly TRBD1 (6 bases). This CDR3 reads CSVLMTGRGANVLTF. The CDR3 DNA reads as TGCAGCGTCCTAATGACAGGAAGGGGGGCCAACGTCCTGACTTTC.